The 21 T cell receptor beta chains below were found in one sample sequenced in a study of T cell responses to AZD1222 COVID-19 vaccine. TCRdb's table, derived via immunoSEQ multiplex PCR, lists solely in-frame clones and lacks some. This table has some 130,000 clones, 92% appearing once. The sequenced sample was peripheral blood, obtained on day 0 of AZD1222 vaccination. The receptors here all came from an adult in good health.

V gene TRBV5-4 combines with J gene TRBJ2-1, with 16 bases matching TRBD2. With V trimmed by 1 base and J by 12 bases, 4 bases remained unmatched. There are 15 residues in the CDR3. CDR1 is SGHNT and CDR2 is YYREEE in the germline V gene (reference sequence). The CDR3, as DNA: TGTGCCAGCAGCTTGAGGGGGACTAGCGGGAGGGGGCAGTTCTTC. Amino acids: CASSLRGTSGRGQFF.

This rearrangement joins TRBV5-1 to TRBJ2-7, with a tentative D call TRBD2 (6 bases). V was cut by 2 bases and J by 5 bases, with 23 bases left in between. Germline V lookup: CDR1 SGHRS, CDR2 YFSETQ. The CDR3 spans 17 residues. The chain's CDR3 is CASSFARLAGRRDEQYF. CDR3 DNA sequence: TGCGCCAGCAGCTTTGCTAGGTTGGCAGGGAGGCGCGACGAGCAGTACTTC. The full variable domain, rest sourced from reference TRBV5-1 and TRBJ2-7, is KAGVTQTPRYLIKTRGQQVTLSCSPISGHRSVSWYQQTPGQGLQFLFEYFSETQRNKGNFPGRFSGRQFSNSRSEMNVSTLELGDSALYLCASSFARLAGRRDEQYFGPGTRLTVT.

This clone was found once. The CDR3 sequence is CASSLLGNSPLHF. CDR3 bases: TGTGCCAGCAGTTTATTGGGCAATTCACCCCTCCACTTT. The chain joins TRBV12-3 or TRBV12-4 to TRBJ1-6, with D unclear. The V end lost 2 bases, the J end lost 7 bases, and 6 bases lay between the germline ends. There are 13 residues in the CDR3.

The rearrangement links TRBV9 to TRBJ1-2; D is undetermined. The ends were cut back, 4 bases at V and 7 bases at J, with 8 bases in the middle. CDR1 is SGDLS and CDR2 is YYNGEE in the germline V gene. The length of the CDR3 is 11 residues. Here the CDR3 reads CASSSRLGYTF. The CDR3 DNA follows: TGTGCCAGCAGCTCCAGGCTTGGCTACACCTTC.

The rearrangement links TRBV2 to TRBJ1-5, with 9 bases identical to TRBD1. The germline gives CDR1 SNHLY, CDR2 FYNNEI. The CDR3 length is 13 residues. V shed 9 bases and J 7 bases; nucleotides not matched to a gene: 7. In DNA form, the CDR3 reads TGTGCCAGTAGGGACAGGGTGGGACAGCCCCAGCATTTT. As protein: CASRDRVGQPQHF.

This clone turned up a few times. This sequence joins TRBV6-5 and TRBJ1-2; 11 bases map to TRBD1. The CDR3 runs 14 residues. With V trimmed by 11 bases and J by 2 bases, 7 bases remained unmatched. Germline values: CDR1 MNHEY, CDR2 SVGAGI. The CDR3 DNA reads TGTGCCGCTGCTGGGACAGGGGGAAACTATGGCTACACCTTC. This codes for CAAAGTGGNYGYTF.

This clone has just one count. V gene TRBV3-1 (or the pseudogene TRBV3-2) combines with J gene TRBJ1-2, with D unresolved. The CDR3 is 16 amino acids. V lost 3 bases and J 3 bases, leaving 17 bases between the germline ends. From germline, CDR1 is LGHDT and CDR2 YNNKEL (reference sequence). The CDR3 spells CASSQVLSTSHYGYTF. In DNA, the CDR3 is TGTGCCAGCAGCCAGGTCCTTTCGACTTCCCACTATGGCTACACCTTC.

The chain has TRBV14 and TRBJ1-1; 9 nucleotides align to TRBD1. The trim removed 0 bases at V and 4 bases at J, leaving 12 bases unmatched. Germline V gene sequence: CDR1 SGHDN, CDR2 FVKESK. The CDR3 consists of 18 residues. As DNA, the CDR3 is TGTGCCAGCAGCCAAGATTGGAGGCGCGGACAGGGGAGCACTGAAGCTTTCTTT. Its translation is CASSQDWRRGQGSTEAFF.

CDR3 in amino acids: CASSQDISEAFF. The CDR3 DNA reads as TGTGCCAGCAGCCAAGACATATCTGAAGCTTTCTTT. This chain uses TRBV3-1 (or the pseudogene TRBV3-2) with TRBJ1-1; D gene ambiguous. The CDR3 contains 12 residues. Germline lookup yields CDR1 LGHDT and CDR2 YNNKEL (reference sequence). Trimming removed 0 bases from V and 6 bases from J, with 5 bases in between.

V is TRBV11-2 and J is TRBJ2-7; D possibly matches TRBD1 or TRBD2 (6 bases each). Germline V gene sequence: CDR1 SGHAT, CDR2 FQNNGV. The V and J ends lost 1 base and 1 base respectively, with 14 bases between them. The CDR3 runs 16 residues. The CDR3 coding sequence is TGTGCCAGCAGCTTAGTGGGGGGCTGGTTGTCCTACGAGCAGTACTTC. It encodes CASSLVGGWLSYEQYF.

The genes are TRBV12-3 or TRBV12-4 and TRBJ2-1; D call uncertain. Trimming removed 6 bases at V and 4 bases at J, with 10 bases between. The CDR3 consists of 13 residues. The CDR3 protein is CASSSQTYNEQFF. In DNA, the CDR3 is TGTGCCAGCAGCTCCCAGACGTACAATGAGCAGTTCTTC.

This sequence joins TRBV28 and TRBJ2-4, with 10 bases aligning to TRBD2. This CDR3 is 15 amino acids long. J gave up 8 bases and V 4 bases, and 8 bases lay outside the gene matches. The germline CDR1 and CDR2 sequences are MDHEN and SYDVKM. CDR3 in amino acids: CASSSAAGGGDIQYF. The DNA for the CDR3 is TGTGCCAGCAGTTCAGCAGCGGGAGGGGGGGACATTCAGTACTTC.

This chain connects TRBV28 to TRBJ2-7, with TRBD1 matching over 8 bases. The germline V gene has CDR1 MDHEN and CDR2 SYDVKM. Trimming removed 4 bases from V and 0 bases from J; junction bases left unmatched: 20. The CDR3 covers 20 residues. The CDR3, as DNA: TGTGCCAGCAGTTCCCCGGTCGGACAGGGTCGTTTGGGAAGCTCCTACGAGCAGTACTTC. It specifies CASSSPVGQGRLGSSYEQYF. Full variable domain (remainder filled in from reference TRBV28 and TRBJ2-7): DVKVTQSSRYLVKRTGEKVFLECVQDMDHENMFWYRQDPGLGLRLIYFSYDVKMKEKGDIPEGYSVSREKKERFSLILESASTNQTSMYLCASSSPVGQGRLGSSYEQYFGPGTRLTVT.

This clone was observed a handful of times. V gene TRBV9 combines with J gene TRBJ2-6; maybe TRBD2 (7 bases). V gave up 0 bases and J gave up 2 bases, with 9 bases separating them. The CDR3 runs to 16 residues. Germline V CDR1 and CDR2: SGDLS, YYNGEE. CDR3 in amino acids: CASSVAGGAGANVLTF. As DNA, the CDR3 is TGTGCCAGCAGCGTAGCGGGGGGCGCTGGGGCCAACGTCCTGACTTTC.

This clone was seen a few times. The chain couples TRBV9 to TRBJ2-5; possibly TRBD1 or TRBD2 for D (5 bases each). The V gene's germline CDR1 is SGDLS and CDR2 YYNGEE. This CDR3 is 17 amino acids long. Trimming cost V 0 bases and J 5 bases, with 20 bases left between them. The CDR3 region has the DNA TGTGCCAGCAGCGTAGCGGGGACCCCAACTGGTAGGGAGACCCAGTACTTC. It specifies CASSVAGTPTGRETQYF.

The chain is built from TRBV7-2 and TRBJ2-1; TRBD2 is a possible D gene (6 bases). The V gene lost 5 bases and the J gene lost 6 bases, with 23 bases spanning the gap. This CDR3 comprises 17 residues. Germline CDR1 SGHTA, CDR2 FQGNSA. The CDR3 nucleotides read TGTGCCAGCAGCCCCCCTTTCGCGGGACCAACCATCAATGAGCAGTTCTTC. Translating it yields CASSPPFAGPTINEQFF.

V gene TRBV9 combines with J gene TRBJ2-3, with D perhaps TRBD2 (6 bases). The length of the CDR3 is 15 residues. Germline V gives CDR1 SGDLS, CDR2 YYNGEE. Trimming left V 4 bases short and J 3 bases short, with 15 bases between. The CDR3 sequence is CASSPRDSNTDTQYF. CDR3 in DNA: TGTGCCAGCAGCCCCCGGGACTCAAATACAGATACGCAGTATTTT.

The chain combines TRBV5-1 with TRBJ2-5; D not resolved. V lost 5 bases to trimming and J lost 4 bases, with 9 bases between them. Germline V gives CDR1 SGHRS, CDR2 YFSETQ. The CDR3 runs to 12 residues. CDR3 in amino acids: CASRVFGETQYF. Here the CDR3 DNA reads TGCGCCAGCAGGGTCTTCGGAGAGACCCAGTACTTC.

This clone has a single count. This sample also contains other DNA sequences that code for the same CDR3. The J gene is TRBJ2-7, the V gene TRBV5-1; 7 bases align to TRBD2. Germline V CDR1 and CDR2: SGHRS, YFSETQ. CDR3 length equals 14 residues. The V gene end was trimmed by 1 base and the J gene end by 0 bases; junction bases not matched to a gene: 1. Here the CDR3 DNA reads TGCGCCAGCAGCTTGAGCGGGACCTCCTACGAGCAGTACTTC. Protein product: CASSLSGTSYEQYF.

V usage is TRBV15 and J usage is TRBJ1-5; a weak D match, TRBD1 (6 bases). V was cut by 0 bases and J by 7 bases, with 16 bases left in between. From germline, CDR1 is LNHNV and CDR2 YYDKDF (reference sequence). CDR3 length: 16 amino acids. The CDR3 coding sequence is TGTGCCACCAGCAGAGAACCCAACAGGGTCAAGCAGCCCCAGCATTTT. Translation gives CATSREPNRVKQPQHF.

The chain is built from TRBV27 and TRBJ1-2, with 8 bases aligning to TRBD1. The germline V gene has CDR1 MNHEY and CDR2 SMNVEV (reference sequence). This CDR3 contains 15 residues. J was trimmed by 8 bases and V by 2 bases; bases with no gene match: 10. CDR3 in amino acids: CASSLGTGVVEGYTF. Written as DNA, the CDR3 is TGTGCCAGCAGTTTAGGGACAGGCGTGGTGGAGGGCTACACCTTC.